This is a list of T cell receptor beta chains from one sample in a study of OX40 agonist ivuxolimab in advanced cancers. Measured with immunoSEQ multiplex PCR; TCRdb has only the in-frame clones, and not every one. The data show some 41,000 clones, about nine tenths seen once. Sequences were derived from CD4+ or CD8+ T cells sorted from blood, sampled in a trial of the OX40 agonist ivuxolimab. The receptor set was obtained from an adult with an advanced solid tumor such as melanoma, head and neck, liver or kidney cancer. Both conserved end residues are part of each CDR3. D genes are given only for firm matches. Clone size is not always given. Where it is, it says once, few, many or a class for expanded clones.

J gene,clone size,D gene,V gene,CDR3 length,CDR3 DNA,CDR3 protein
TRBJ2-5,NA,NA,TRBV2,15,TGTGCCAGCAGTGAAGCCGGGTCAGCACAAGAGACCCAGTACTTC,CASSEAGSAQETQYF
TRBJ2-3,NA,NA,TRBV10-1,12,TGCGCCAGCAGGGGAAGCACAGATACGCAGTATTTT,CASRGSTDTQYF
TRBJ2-2,NA,NA,TRBV11-3,13,TGTGCCAGCAGCTTGGATCGTCCCGGGGAGCTGTTTTTT,CASSLDRPGELFF
TRBJ2-1,NA,NA,TRBV4-2,16,TGTGCCAGCAGCCAAGAGGATAGCGGACCCTACAATGAGCAGTTCTTC,CASSQEDSGPYNEQFF
TRBJ1-2,NA,TRBD1,TRBV11-2,15,TGTGCCAGCAGCAAGACAGGGGCCGAGGGGGTTGGCTACACCTTC,CASSKTGAEGVGYTF
TRBJ1-6,NA,NA,TRBV7-9,12,TGTGCCAGCAGCGAGACAAATTCACCCCTCCACTTT,CASSETNSPLHF
TRBJ1-1,NA,NA,TRBV6-5,15,TGTGCCAGCACAACCCAGGGTAACATGAACACTGAAGCTTTCTTT,CASTTQGNMNTEAFF
TRBJ1-1,NA,NA,TRBV7-9,19,TGTGCCAGCAGCTTAGTTTTTGGGGCATCCCCAATTGGACACTCTGAAGCTTTCTTT,CASSLVFGASPIGHSEAFF
TRBJ1-1,NA,NA,TRBV6-5,15,TGTGCCAGCAGTTACTCGACTTGGGTGAACACTGAAGCTTTCTTT,CASSYSTWVNTEAFF
TRBJ2-2,NA,NA,TRBV28,14,TGTGCCAGCAGTCTCTTTAGACTAGCCGGGGAGCTGTTTTTT,CASSLFRLAGELFF
TRBJ1-4,once,NA,TRBV7-9,15,TGTGCCAGCAGCTTGGGCCGCCGGAATAATGAAAAACTGTTTTTT,CASSLGRRNNEKLFF
TRBJ2-3,few,NA,TRBV5-4,14,TGTGCCAGCAGCCAAGACCCGGGCGCAGATACGCAGTATTTT,CASSQDPGADTQYF